A selection of T cell receptor beta chains follows, all from one sample in a study of shared clonotypes between healthy human individuals. The table came from immunoSEQ multiplex PCR; TCRdb's copy has only in-frame clones and leaves some out. The table shows approximately 1,000,000 clones, with 60% to 85% occurring only once. The sequencing input was memory CD4+ T cells from PBMCs. The receptors derive from a man aged 18 to 29 in good health. Some clones in this sample may be carry-over from other donors' samples. CDR3s include the opening cysteine and the closing phenylalanine or tryptophan. D genes are given only for firm matches. Clone sizes are given selectively: once, few, many, or a class where the clone is expanded.

clone size,CDR3 length,V gene,D gene,J gene,CDR3 DNA,CDR3 protein
once,14,TRBV25-1,TRBD1,TRBJ1-1,TGTGCCAGCAGTGGGGACAGGGGGAACACTGAAGCTTTCTTT,CASSGDRGNTEAFF
NA,15,TRBV18,NA,TRBJ1-2,TGTGCCAGCTCACCAGGCAGCCGTGATTCCTATGGCTACACCTTC,CASSPGSRDSYGYTF
NA,14,TRBV2,TRBD2,TRBJ2-5,TGTGCCTCCAATCGTCCAGCGGGGAAAGAGACCCAGTACTTC,CASNRPAGKETQYF
NA,16,TRBV29-1,TRBD2,TRBJ2-1,TGCAGCGTTGTAAGCGGGGCACTCGCGGGGGGCAATGAGCAGTTCTTC,CSVVSGALAGGNEQFF
few,13,TRBV10-3,TRBD1,TRBJ1-5,TGTGCCATCAGGCAGACAGGGGATCAGCCCCAGCATTTT,CAIRQTGDQPQHF
NA,16,TRBV4-1,NA,TRBJ1-4,TGCGCCAGCAGCCAAGATGGATGGGGAGCTAATGAAAAACTGTTTTTT,CASSQDGWGANEKLFF
NA,14,TRBV5-1,NA,TRBJ1-3,TGCGCCAGCAGCGTGGCACACTCTGGAAACACCATATATTTT,CASSVAHSGNTIYF
NA,13,TRBV6-5,NA,TRBJ2-7,TGTGCCAGCACTGTCCCGGGTTCGGCCGAGCAGTACTTC,CASTVPGSAEQYF
few,16,TRBV28,NA,TRBJ2-7,TGTGCCAGCAGCGAAAGGGGACGGGCAAGCTCCTACGAGCAGTACTTC,CASSERGRASSYEQYF
NA,15,TRBV15,TRBD2,TRBJ2-7,TGTGCCACCAGCAGAGGGACTAGCGGAGCCTACGAGCAGTACTTC,CATSRGTSGAYEQYF
NA,14,TRBV5-1,TRBD1,TRBJ1-2,TGCGCCAGCAGCTTACTGACAGGGAACTATGGCTACACCTTC,CASSLLTGNYGYTF
NA,13,TRBV28,NA,TRBJ1-2,TGTGCCAGTACTCGGTACGGGGGCCATGGCTACACCTTC,CASTRYGGHGYTF
few,15,TRBV5-6,TRBD2,TRBJ2-3,TGTGCCAGCAGCTTGCCCGGACTAGCCGCAGATACGCAGTATTTT,CASSLPGLAADTQYF
few,13,TRBV5-4,NA,TRBJ1-2,TGTGCCAGCAGCTTGGTACTTCTCAGGGGCTACACCTTC,CASSLVLLRGYTF
many,15,TRBV30,TRBD1,TRBJ1-4,TGTGCCTGGAGTGCCCAGGGGGCCACTAATGAAAAACTGTTTTTT,CAWSAQGATNEKLFF
NA,13,TRBV28,NA,TRBJ1-2,TGTGCCAGCAGCCCCCGACAGGTTACTGGTCTCACCTTC,CASSPRQVTGLTF
NA,14,TRBV2,NA,TRBJ1-1,TGTGCCAGCAGTGCGCAGGTCAAAGGGACTGAAGCTTTCTTT,CASSAQVKGTEAFF
many,12,TRBV6-1,TRBD2,TRBJ2-7,TGTGCCAGCAGAACACTAGCGGGCGAGCAGTACTTC,CASRTLAGEQYF
NA,17,TRBV12-5,NA,TRBJ2-1,TGTGCTAGTGGTTCCCCCGGGTCGGGAGTTGTCTACAATGAGCAGTTCTTC,CASGSPGSGVVYNEQFF
once,15,TRBV7-2,NA,TRBJ2-1,TGTGCCAGCAGCTTAGCGCTCGGGCCCCGGGTTGAGCAGTTCTTC,CASSLALGPRVEQFF
NA,13,TRBV5-1,NA,TRBJ1-2,TGCGCCAGCAGCCAACAGGGAACCGATGGCTACACCTTC,CASSQQGTDGYTF
NA,13,TRBV7-3,NA,TRBJ2-7,TGTGCCAGCAGCTTATGGGGTGGGTACGAGCAGTACTTC,CASSLWGGYEQYF
NA,14,TRBV7-2,TRBD1,TRBJ2-3,TGTGCCAGCAGCGCACAGGGGACGGCAGATACGCAGTATTTT,CASSAQGTADTQYF
NA,16,TRBV7-6,TRBD2,TRBJ2-2,TGTGCCAGCAGCTTATCACTAGCGGGGGTCACCGGGGAGCTGTTTTTT,CASSLSLAGVTGELFF
NA,13,TRBV5-1,NA,TRBJ2-7,TGCGCCAGCAGCTCCCAGCAAGGGTACGAGCAGTACTTC,CASSSQQGYEQYF
many,17,TRBV7-2,NA,TRBJ1-4,TGTGCCAGCAGCTTAAAGAGACCTATGGGGGAACGTGAAAAACTGTTTTTT,CASSLKRPMGEREKLFF
NA,15,TRBV19,NA,TRBJ1-4,TGTGCCAGTAGAAATCCGGGACGAACTAATGAAAAACTGTTTTTT,CASRNPGRTNEKLFF
NA,14,TRBV6-5,NA,TRBJ2-7,TGTGCCAGCAGGGGGGCCAGGTACGGGTACGAGCAGTACTTC,CASRGARYGYEQYF
NA,12,TRBV28,NA,TRBJ2-3,TGTGCCAGCAATTTGAGGGACGATACGCAGTATTTT,CASNLRDDTQYF
NA,13,TRBV25-1,NA,TRBJ2-6,TGTGCCAGCAGTGGTCCTGGGGCCAACGTCCCGACTTTC,CASSGPGANVPTF
NA,16,TRBV30,NA,TRBJ2-2,TGTGCCTGGAGTGTTTCTGGCAGGGGGGACACCGGGGAGCTGTTTTTT,CAWSVSGRGDTGELFF
NA,13,TRBV10-3,TRBD2,TRBJ2-7,TGTGCCAGTGGACTAGCGGGAGGCTACGAGCAGTACTTC,CASGLAGGYEQYF
NA,16,TRBV5-1,NA,TRBJ1-1,TGCGCCAGCAGCGAACGCCCGACAAGCTCCTACACTGAAGCTTTCTTT,CASSERPTSSYTEAFF
NA,14,TRBV29-1,TRBD2,TRBJ2-3,TGCAGCGTTCGTGGAGCGGGAATCACAGATACGCAGTATTTT,CSVRGAGITDTQYF
NA,16,TRBV28,NA,TRBJ1-4,TGTGCCAGCAGTGCCGCCCAAGGACGAGGAGGTGAAAAACTGTTTTTT,CASSAAQGRGGEKLFF
NA,14,TRBV7-3,NA,TRBJ1-1,TGTGCCAGCAGCTTAAGGGGAGAGAACACTGAAGCTTTCTTT,CASSLRGENTEAFF
few,13,TRBV2,TRBD2,TRBJ2-7,TGTGCCAGCTCCCGGGACTACTCCTACGAGCAGTACTTC,CASSRDYSYEQYF
NA,14,TRBV7-9,NA,TRBJ2-7,TGTGCCAGCAGCCGTAACGGTGGGGGGTACGAGCAGTACTTC,CASSRNGGGYEQYF
NA,11,TRBV20-1,NA,TRBJ1-2,TGCAGTGTGGGCATCGAAATGGGCTACACCTTC,CSVGIEMGYTF
few,13,TRBV7-2,TRBD1,TRBJ1-1,TGTGCCAGCAGCTTAGCGGGCAGGGGGATAGCTTTCTTT,CASSLAGRGIAFF
NA,13,TRBV5-4,NA,TRBJ2-7,TGTGCCAGCAGCTTGGAAGGAACCTACGAGCAGTACTTC,CASSLEGTYEQYF
NA,15,TRBV2,NA,TRBJ1-4,TGTGCCAGCAGCGCCTTCGGCGGCTCTAATGAAAAACTGTTTTTT,CASSAFGGSNEKLFF
NA,16,TRBV5-4,TRBD1,TRBJ2-2,TGTGCCAGCAGCTTGGGAGGTGCCAGGGGGCCCGGGGAGCTGTTTTTT,CASSLGGARGPGELFF
NA,16,TRBV5-1,NA,TRBJ2-4,TGCGCCAGCAGCTTGGGGCAGGGTGCAGCCAAAAACATTCAGTACTTC,CASSLGQGAAKNIQYF